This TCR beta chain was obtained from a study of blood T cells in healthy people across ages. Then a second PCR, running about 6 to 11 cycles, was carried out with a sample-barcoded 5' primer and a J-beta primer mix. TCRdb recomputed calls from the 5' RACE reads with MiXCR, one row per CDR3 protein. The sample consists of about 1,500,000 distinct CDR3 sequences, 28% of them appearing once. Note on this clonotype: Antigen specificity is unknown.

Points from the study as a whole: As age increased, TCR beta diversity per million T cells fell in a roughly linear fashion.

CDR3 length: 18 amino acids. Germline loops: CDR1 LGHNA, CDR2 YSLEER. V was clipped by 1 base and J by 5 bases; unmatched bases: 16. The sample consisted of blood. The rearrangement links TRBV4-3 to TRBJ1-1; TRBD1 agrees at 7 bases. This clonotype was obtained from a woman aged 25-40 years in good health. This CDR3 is CASSQGNRGHGGRTEAFF. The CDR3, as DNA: TGCGCCAGCAGCCAAGGGAACAGGGGCCACGGGGGTCGTACTGAAGCTTTCTTT.